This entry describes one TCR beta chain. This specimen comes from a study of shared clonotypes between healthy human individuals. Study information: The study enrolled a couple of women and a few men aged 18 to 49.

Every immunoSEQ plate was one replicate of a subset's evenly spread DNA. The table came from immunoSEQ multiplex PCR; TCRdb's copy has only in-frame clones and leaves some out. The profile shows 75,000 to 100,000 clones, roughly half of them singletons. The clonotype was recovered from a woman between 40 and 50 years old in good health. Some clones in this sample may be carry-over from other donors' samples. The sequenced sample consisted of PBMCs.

This chain's CDR3 is CASNLAGGPYEQYF. CDR3 nucleotides: TGTGCCAGCAATCTAGCGGGAGGGCCCTACGAGCAGTACTTC. The rearrangement uses TRBV27 and TRBJ2-7; 12 nucleotides match TRBD2. The V gene's germline CDR1 is MNHEY and CDR2 SMNVEV (reference sequence). The CDR3 spans 14 residues. The V gene end was trimmed by 7 bases and the J gene end by 2 bases; junction bases not matched to a gene: 3.